These 32 T cell receptor beta chains were sequenced from one sample in a study of blood T cell repertoires in COVID-19 (dated by TCRdb to about 2020). The library came from the immunoSEQ multiplex PCR assay. TCRdb took this table from immuneACCESS and kept in-frame rearrangements with V and J called. Such tables lack part of the clones; where checked against another copy, unresolved V genes explain under half of the gap, and the rest is unexplained. Within this sample are 190,000 or so clones, with 75% to 90% of them counted one time only. The biggest ten clones account for approximately 19% of the sample. The sequencing sample was made of PBMCs or T cells enriched from blood (not recorded which). The receptors were gathered from a man in his forties who had recovered from COVID-19.

This chain connects TRBV7-6 to TRBJ2-5; D possibly corresponds to TRBD2 (6 bases). Germline V gives CDR1 SGHVS, CDR2 FNYEAQ. The CDR3 is 15 residues long. V lost 2 bases to trimming and J lost 2 bases, with 12 bases between them. In DNA, the CDR3 is TGTGCCAGCAGCTTAACGAGGGGACTTCAAGAGACCCAGTACTTC. As protein: CASSLTRGLQETQYF.

This chain connects TRBV3-1 (or the pseudogene TRBV3-2) to TRBJ2-2; 7 bases line up with TRBD1. Germline values: CDR1 LGHDT, CDR2 YNNKEL (reference sequence). V dropped 1 base and J dropped 5; count of bases not matched to a gene: 4. The CDR3 contains 15 residues. This CDR3 is CASSQAGGGTGELFF. DNA of the CDR3: TGTGCCAGCAGCCAAGCAGGGGGTGGAACCGGGGAGCTGTTTTTT.

CDR3 bases: TGTGCCAGCAGTCAGACAGGGACAGGAAACACCATATATTTT. Translated: CASSQTGTGNTIYF. This rearrangement joins TRBV6-6 to TRBJ1-3; 7 bases agree with TRBD1. CDR1 and CDR2 (germline): MNHNY, SVGAGI (reference sequence). V was pared by 5 bases and J by 4 bases, with 5 bases of the junction left unmatched. This CDR3 region has 14 residues.

The CDR3 sequence is CASSPRTGSGSYEQYF. CDR3 DNA: TGTGCCAGCAGCCCCCGGACAGGGTCGGGGAGCTACGAGCAGTACTTC. This chain joins TRBV14 and TRBJ2-7; 8 nucleotides agree with TRBD1. Germline V gives CDR1 SGHDN, CDR2 FVKESK. V dropped 4 bases and J dropped 3; count of bases not matched to a gene: 11. CDR3 length: 16 residues.

This clone was counted a few times. V and J are TRBV7-2 and TRBJ2-7; 13 bases align to TRBD2. The ends lost 3 bases at V and 3 bases at J; junction bases unmatched: 5. Germline lookup yields CDR1 SGHTA and CDR2 FQGNSA. The CDR3 totals 16 residues. CDR3 coding DNA: TGTGCCAGCAGCTTCGTCGGGACTAGCGGGAACTACGAGCAGTACTTC. Residues: CASSFVGTSGNYEQYF.

This chain joins TRBV5-6 and TRBJ2-4, with D tentatively TRBD2 (5 bases). Germline lookup yields CDR1 SGHDT and CDR2 YYEEEE. With 3 bases removed from V and 3 bases from J, the gap between germline ends came to 16 bases. The CDR3 runs to 16 residues. Written as DNA, the CDR3 is TGTGCCAGCAGCTCTTTCGAGGGTATGGGCAAAAACATTCAGTACTTC. The encoded protein is CASSSFEGMGKNIQYF.

This chain joins TRBV6-5 and TRBJ1-6, with 7 nucleotides matching TRBD1. The trim removed 6 bases at V and 7 bases at J, leaving 6 bases unmatched. The CDR3 sequence is 14 residues long. The V gene's germline CDR1 is MNHEY and CDR2 SVGAGI. The CDR3 sequence is CASSYDRENSPLHF. CDR3 in DNA: TGTGCCAGCAGCTACGACAGGGAGAATTCACCCCTCCACTTT.

This chain connects TRBV29-1 to TRBJ1-2; the match to TRBD1 covers 7 bases. There are 15 residues in the CDR3. Per germline, CDR1 SQVTM and CDR2 ANQGSEA. V was pared by 0 bases and J by 0 bases, with 4 bases of the junction left unmatched. The CDR3 DNA reads TGCAGCGTTGAAGATCGGGACAGCCCTAACTATGGCTACACCTTC. It encodes CSVEDRDSPNYGYTF.

The chain links TRBV24-1 to TRBJ2-1, with 11 bases fitting TRBD2. The CDR3 has 16 amino acids. J was trimmed by 6 bases and V by 5 bases; bases with no gene match: 8. Germline loops: CDR1 KGHDR, CDR2 SFDVKD. The CDR3 is CATSGSTSGSLNEQFF. CDR3 in DNA: TGTGCCACCAGTGGCTCCACTAGCGGGAGTCTCAATGAGCAGTTCTTC.

This clone was seen only a few times. One end of the junction does not line up with germline, which may come from a read error. The V and J genes are TRBV5-1 and TRBJ2-1; D not resolved. The CDR3 is 12 residues long. Germline values: CDR1 SGHRS, CDR2 YFSETQ. The chain's CDR3 is CASRDLYSEQFF. DNA for the CDR3: TGCGCCAGCAGAGACCTCTACAGTGAGCAGTTCTTC. The whole variable domain, remainder taken from reference TRBV5-1 and TRBJ2-1, is KAGVTQTPRYLIKTRGQQVTLSCSPISGHRSVSWYQQTPGQGLQFLFEYFSETQRNKGNFPGRFSGRQFSNSRSEMNVSTLELGDSALYLCASRDLYSEQFFGPGTRLTVL.

The count of this clone is one. The chain is built from TRBV24-1 and TRBJ1-3, with 11 positions matching TRBD1. This CDR3 contains 16 residues. Germline V gene lookup returns CDR1 KGHDR and CDR2 SFDVKD. V trimming: 3 bases; J trimming: 3 bases; junction bases outside the gene matches: 3. CDR3 in amino acids: CATSDAGTGGGNTIYF. CDR3 in DNA: TGTGCCACCAGTGATGCCGGGACAGGGGGTGGAAACACCATATATTTT.

The J gene is TRBJ1-2, the V gene TRBV9; D may be TRBD1 (6 bases). The CDR3 runs 11 residues. The ends were cut back, 6 bases at V and 3 bases at J, with 6 bases in the middle. Per germline, CDR1 SGDLS and CDR2 YYNGEE. The CDR3 DNA follows: TGTGCCAGCACAGGGGACTATGGCTACACCTTC. Encoded protein: CASTGDYGYTF.

This chain links TRBV4-2 with TRBJ2-7, with D unresolved. The CDR3 length is 18 residues. The V gene's germline CDR1 is LGHNA and CDR2 YNFKEQ. The germline V and J ends were trimmed by 3 bases and 4 bases, with 25 bases remaining between them. This CDR3 is CASSQGSSLGLTGYEQYF. CDR3 in DNA: TGTGCCAGCAGCCAGGGTTCATCTCTAGGTCTAACTGGATACGAGCAGTACTTC.

The J gene is TRBJ2-5, the V gene TRBV4-1; TRBD2 aligns across 9 bases. The CDR3 covers 16 residues. After removal of 0 bases from V and 5 bases from J, the junction contained 7 bases not matched to a gene. Germline CDR1 is MGHRA and CDR2 is YSYEKL. The CDR3 DNA sequence: TGCGCCAGCAGCCAAGAGGCGGGAGGGCCGTTGGAGACCCAGTACTTC. Its protein product is CASSQEAGGPLETQYF.

This rearrangement joins TRBV10-3 to TRBJ1-3, with 7 bases that match TRBD1. The trim removed 5 bases at V and 2 bases at J, leaving 18 bases unmatched. There are 19 residues in the CDR3. Germline values: CDR1 ENHRY, CDR2 SYGVKD. CDR3 DNA sequence: TGTGCCATCAGTTTGTCCGCAGGGGGTAGTAAGGTGGCTGGAAACACCATATATTTT. Translated: CAISLSAGGSKVAGNTIYF.

This chain uses TRBV7-3 with TRBJ2-7; tentative D call: TRBD2 (6 bases). The germline V gene has CDR1 SGHTA and CDR2 FQGTGA. The V gene lost 2 bases and the J gene lost 7 bases, with 9 bases spanning the gap. The CDR3 length is 12 residues. The CDR3 protein is CASSLPGGEQYF. In DNA form, the CDR3 reads TGTGCCAGCAGCTTACCAGGAGGGGAGCAGTACTTC.

The chain is built from TRBV28 and TRBJ1-6; no clear D gene. The CDR3 is made up of 14 amino acids. Germline loops: CDR1 MDHEN, CDR2 SYDVKM. Trimming pared 10 bases from V and 0 bases from J, leaving 10 bases between. The CDR3 protein is CATVESSYNSPLHF. CDR3 DNA: TGTGCCACCGTCGAGAGCTCCTATAATTCACCCCTCCACTTT.

This clone was counted once. V and J are TRBV24-1 and TRBJ2-7, with 10 positions matching TRBD2. Germline V gives CDR1 KGHDR, CDR2 SFDVKD. This CDR3 is built from 15 residues. The V segment lost 9 bases and the J segment 2 bases; nucleotides outside the gene matches: 9. Written as DNA, the CDR3 is TGTGCCACCGGAGGAAGACTAGCGGGTCCCTACGAGCAGTACTTC. It codes for CATGGRLAGPYEQYF.

Notes on this clone: The sample contains more than one DNA sequence encoding this CDR3. The V call is TRBV30, the J call TRBJ1-4; D is unclear. The V gene lost 0 bases and the J gene lost 8 bases, with 10 bases spanning the gap. In germline, CDR1 is GTSNPN, CDR2 SVGIG (reference sequence). The CDR3 spans 13 residues. The CDR3 loop is CAWSVRENEKLFF. The CDR3 nucleotides read TGTGCCTGGAGTGTACGGGAGAACGAAAAACTGTTTTTT.

V gene TRBV19 combines with J gene TRBJ2-7; 11 bases map to TRBD2. Germline V gives CDR1 LNHDA, CDR2 SQIVND (reference sequence). The CDR3 has 15 amino acids. V shed 5 bases and J 0 bases; nucleotides not matched to a gene: 3. CDR3 in amino acids: CASSVGLAGSYEQYF. CDR3 bases: TGTGCCAGTAGTGTAGGACTAGCGGGCTCCTACGAGCAGTACTTC. The full variable domain, in which reference TRBV19 and TRBJ2-7 provide the parts outside the CDR3, is DGGITQSPKYLFRKEGQNVTLSCEQNLNHDAMYWYRQDPGQGLRLIYYSQIVNDFQKGDIAEGYSVSREKKESFPLTVTSAQKNPTAFYLCASSVGLAGSYEQYFGPGTRLTVT.

This sequence joins TRBV30 and TRBJ2-7; TRBD1 matches at 7 bases. CDR1 is GTSNPN, CDR2 SVGIG, per germline (reference sequence). The CDR3 loop spans 15 amino acids. Trimming removed 4 bases from V and 3 bases from J; junction bases left unmatched: 12. CDR3 bases: TGTGCCTGGACCACCACAGGGGCTAAACACTACGAGCAGTACTTC. Amino acid sequence: CAWTTTGAKHYEQYF.

V gene TRBV12-3 or TRBV12-4 combines with J gene TRBJ2-1; D uncertain. Trimming removed 7 bases at V and 11 bases at J, with 12 bases between. The CDR3 spans 11 residues. The CDR3 bases are TGTGCCAGCACCCGTAGTAGCCAGCAGTTCTTC. Protein sequence: CASTRSSQQFF.

The V and J genes are TRBV5-1 and TRBJ2-1, with a weak D call TRBD2 (6 bases). Trimming stripped 5 bases from V and 10 bases from J, with 13 bases between. CDR1 is SGHRS and CDR2 is YFSETQ in the germline V gene. This CDR3 contains 12 residues. CDR3 sequence: CASRGEGREQFF. The DNA of the CDR3 is TGCGCCAGCAGGGGGGAAGGGAGGGAGCAGTTCTTC.

On this clone: Other DNA sequences of this sample code for an identical CDR3. The V call is TRBV30, the J call TRBJ2-7; a weak D match, TRBD2 (5 bases). V gave up 3 bases and J gave up 0 bases, with 9 bases separating them. Germline CDR1 GTSNPN, CDR2 SVGIG (reference sequence). CDR3 size: 13 residues. The CDR3: CAWRRRSSYEQYF. Here the CDR3 DNA reads TGTGCCTGGAGGAGGAGGAGCTCCTACGAGCAGTACTTC.

The chain is built from TRBV7-9 and TRBJ2-2; D may be TRBD2 (5 bases). CDR1 and CDR2 (germline): SEHNR, FQNEAQ (reference sequence). Between the trimmed V and J ends, which lost 3 bases and 0 bases, there was a span of 8 bases. This CDR3 comprises 15 residues. The CDR3 coding sequence is TGTGCCAGCAGCTTTAGCGTCACGAACACCGGGGAGCTGTTTTTT. Its translation: CASSFSVTNTGELFF.

This chain connects TRBV5-4 to TRBJ2-1; tentatively, D is TRBD2 (5 bases). Germline V gene sequence: CDR1 SGHNT, CDR2 YYREEE (reference sequence). The CDR3 is made up of 15 amino acids. V lost 4 bases, J lost 4 bases, and 15 bases lay in between. In nucleotides, the CDR3 is TGTGCCAGCAGCGCGTCAAGCGGAAATTACAATGAGCAGTTCTTC. Its translation: CASSASSGNYNEQFF.

The gene calls are TRBV2 and TRBJ2-1; 10 bases map to TRBD2. Germline V lookup: CDR1 SNHLY, CDR2 FYNNEI. CDR3 length equals 15 residues. J was trimmed by 6 bases and V by 6 bases; bases with no gene match: 8. CDR3 residues: CASSLSGLALNEQFF. The CDR3 DNA is TGTGCCAGCAGCCTATCGGGACTAGCGCTCAATGAGCAGTTCTTC. The full variable domain, its missing parts supplied by reference TRBV2 and TRBJ2-1, is EPEVTQTPSHQVTQMGQEVILRCVPISNHLYFYWYRQILGQKVEFLVSFYNNEISEKSEIFDDQFSVERPDGSNFTLKIRSTKLEDSAMYFCASSLSGLALNEQFFGPGTRLTVL.

The rearrangement joins TRBV27 to TRBJ2-1, with D possibly matching TRBD1 (7 bases). CDR1 is MNHEY and CDR2 is SMNVEV in the germline V gene (reference sequence). The CDR3 is made up of 15 amino acids. Trimming pared 3 bases from V and 3 bases from J, leaving 12 bases between. CDR3 nucleotides: TGTGCCAGCAGTTTTTCCAGGGGGGTCTACAATGAGCAGTTCTTC. Protein: CASSFSRGVYNEQFF.

This sequence joins TRBV14 and TRBJ2-5; 9 nucleotides align to TRBD2. Germline values: CDR1 SGHDN, CDR2 FVKESK. Trimming cost V 3 bases and J 2 bases; bases outside gene matches: 7. The CDR3 is made up of 16 amino acids. CDR3 in amino acids: CASSQERGVRQETQYF. CDR3 DNA: TGTGCCAGCAGCCAGGAGCGGGGGGTGCGGCAAGAGACCCAGTACTTC.

The chain couples TRBV10-3 to TRBJ1-1; D ambiguous. CDR1 ENHRY and CDR2 SYGVKD come from the germline V gene. Trimming removed 7 bases at V and 1 base at J, with 10 bases between. The CDR3 loop spans 13 amino acids. CDR3 residues: CAIKARENTEAFF. In nucleotides, the CDR3 is TGTGCCATCAAAGCGCGAGAGAACACTGAAGCTTTCTTT.

The rearrangement links TRBV7-2 to TRBJ2-2; 8 bases are shared with TRBD1. Per the germline V gene, CDR1 is SGHTA and CDR2 is FQGNSA. This CDR3 region has 13 residues. V shed 5 bases and J 7 bases; nucleotides not matched to a gene: 3. CDR3 sequence (DNA): TGTGCCAGCAGCGCCGACAGGGGCGGGGAGCTGTTTTTT. Amino acids: CASSADRGGELFF.

V gene TRBV5-1 combines with J gene TRBJ1-3; TRBD1 is a possible D gene (5 bases). Trimming cost V 4 bases and J 0 bases, with 11 bases left between them. CDR1 and CDR2 from the germline V gene are SGHRS and YFSETQ. The CDR3 sequence is 15 residues long. DNA of the CDR3: TGCGCCAGCAGCGGGGGAGGCAGCTCTGGAAACACCATATATTTT. This codes for CASSGGGSSGNTIYF.